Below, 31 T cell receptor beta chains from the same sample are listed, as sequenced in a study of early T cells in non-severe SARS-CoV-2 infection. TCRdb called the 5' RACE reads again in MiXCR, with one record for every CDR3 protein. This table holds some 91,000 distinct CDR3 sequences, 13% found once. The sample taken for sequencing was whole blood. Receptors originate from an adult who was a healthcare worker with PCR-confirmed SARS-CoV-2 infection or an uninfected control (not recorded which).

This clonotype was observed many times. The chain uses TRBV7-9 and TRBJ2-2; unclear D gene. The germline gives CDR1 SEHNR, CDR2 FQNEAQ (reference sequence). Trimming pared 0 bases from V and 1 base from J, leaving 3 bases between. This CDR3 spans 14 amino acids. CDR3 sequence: CASSLARNTGELFF. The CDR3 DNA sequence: TGTGCCAGCAGCTTAGCAAGGAACACCGGGGAGCTGTTTTTT.

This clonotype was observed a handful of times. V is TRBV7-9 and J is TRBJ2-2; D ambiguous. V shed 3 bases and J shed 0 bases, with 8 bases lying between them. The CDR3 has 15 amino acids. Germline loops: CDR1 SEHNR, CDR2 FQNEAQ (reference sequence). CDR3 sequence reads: CASSFWTANTGELFF. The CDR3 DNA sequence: TGTGCCAGCAGCTTTTGGACCGCGAACACCGGGGAGCTGTTTTTT.

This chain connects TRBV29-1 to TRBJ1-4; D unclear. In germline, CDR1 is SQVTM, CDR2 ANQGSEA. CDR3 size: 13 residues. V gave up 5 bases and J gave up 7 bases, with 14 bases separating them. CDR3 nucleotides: TGCAGCGTTCTCGGAGGGAGCGGTGAAAAACTGTTTTTT. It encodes CSVLGGSGEKLFF.

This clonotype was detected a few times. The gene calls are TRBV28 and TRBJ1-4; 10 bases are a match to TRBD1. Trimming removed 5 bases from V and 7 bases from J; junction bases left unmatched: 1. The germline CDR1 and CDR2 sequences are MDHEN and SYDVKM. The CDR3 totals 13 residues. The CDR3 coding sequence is TGTGCCAGCAGTCGACAGGGGGCTGAAAAACTGTTTTTT. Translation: CASSRQGAEKLFF.

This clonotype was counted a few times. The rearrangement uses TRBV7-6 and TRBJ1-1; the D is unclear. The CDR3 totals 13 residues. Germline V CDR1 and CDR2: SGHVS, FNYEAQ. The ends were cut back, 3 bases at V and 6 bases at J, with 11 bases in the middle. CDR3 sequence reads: CASSFRGGSEAFF. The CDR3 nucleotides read TGTGCCAGCAGCTTTCGAGGTGGGTCTGAAGCTTTCTTT.

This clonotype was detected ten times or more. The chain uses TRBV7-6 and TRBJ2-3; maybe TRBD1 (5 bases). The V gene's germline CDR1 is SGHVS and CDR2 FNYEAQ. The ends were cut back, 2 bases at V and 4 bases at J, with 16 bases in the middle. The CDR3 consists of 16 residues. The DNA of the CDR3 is TGTGCCAGCAGCTTAACTCCTGCAAGGGGATCAGATACGCAGTATTTT. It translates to CASSLTPARGSDTQYF. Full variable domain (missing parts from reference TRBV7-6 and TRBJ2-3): GAGVSQSPRYKVTKRGQDVALRCDPISGHVSLYWYRQALGQGPEFLTYFNYEAQQDKSGLPNDRFSAERPEGSISTLTIQRTEQRDSAMYRCASSLTPARGSDTQYFGPGTRLTVL.

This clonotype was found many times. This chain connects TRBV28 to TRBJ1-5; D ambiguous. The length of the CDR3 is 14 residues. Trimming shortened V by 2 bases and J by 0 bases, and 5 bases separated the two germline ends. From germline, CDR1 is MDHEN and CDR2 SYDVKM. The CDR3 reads CASSLRVSNQPQHF. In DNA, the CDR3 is TGTGCCAGCAGTTTAAGGGTTAGCAATCAGCCCCAGCATTTT.

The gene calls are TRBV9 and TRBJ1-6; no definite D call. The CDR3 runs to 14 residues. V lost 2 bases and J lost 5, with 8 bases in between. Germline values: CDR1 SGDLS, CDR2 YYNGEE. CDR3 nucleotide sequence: TGTGCCAGCAGCGTCGGCACGAATAATTCACCCCTCCACTTT. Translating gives CASSVGTNNSPLHF.

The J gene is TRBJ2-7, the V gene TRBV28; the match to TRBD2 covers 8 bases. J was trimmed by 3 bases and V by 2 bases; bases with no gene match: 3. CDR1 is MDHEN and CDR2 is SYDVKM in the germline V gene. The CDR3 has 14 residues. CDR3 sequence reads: CASSLGLAHYEQYF. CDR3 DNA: TGTGCCAGCAGTTTAGGACTAGCCCACTACGAGCAGTACTTC.

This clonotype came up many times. The CDR3 spells CASSRTSGGTDTQYF. For the CDR3, the DNA is TGTGCCAGCAGCCGAACTAGCGGGGGCACAGATACGCAGTATTTT. The V and J genes are TRBV6-2 or TRBV6-3 and TRBJ2-3, with 10 bases fitting TRBD2. This CDR3 has 15 residues. Losses at the gene ends were 6 bases for V and 1 base for J; bases not matched to a gene: 4. Germline CDR1 reads MNHEY; CDR2 reads SVGEGT.

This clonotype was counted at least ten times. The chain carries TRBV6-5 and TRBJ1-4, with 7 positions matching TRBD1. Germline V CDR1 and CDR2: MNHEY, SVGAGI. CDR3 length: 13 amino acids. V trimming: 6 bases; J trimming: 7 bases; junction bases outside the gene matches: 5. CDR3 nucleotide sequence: TGTGCCAGCAGGACAGGGAGAAGTGAAAAACTGTTTTTT. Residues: CASRTGRSEKLFF.

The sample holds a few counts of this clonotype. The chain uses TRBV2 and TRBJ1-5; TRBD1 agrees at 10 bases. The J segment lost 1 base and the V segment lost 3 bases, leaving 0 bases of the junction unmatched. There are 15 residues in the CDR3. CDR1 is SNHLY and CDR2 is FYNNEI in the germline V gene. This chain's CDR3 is CASSEDRGSNQPQHF. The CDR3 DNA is TGTGCCAGCAGTGAGGACAGGGGGAGCAATCAGCCCCAGCATTTT. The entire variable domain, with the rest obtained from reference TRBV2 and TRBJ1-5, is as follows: EPEVTQTPSHQVTQMGQEVILRCVPISNHLYFYWYRQILGQKVEFLVSFYNNEISEKSEIFDDQFSVERPDGSNFTLKIRSTKLEDSAMYFCASSEDRGSNQPQHFGDGTRLSIL.

In nucleotides, the CDR3 is TGCAGCGTGGACATAAGGAACATGAACACTGAAGCTTTCTTT. This sequence encodes CSVDIRNMNTEAFF. The chain has TRBV29-1 and TRBJ1-1; D perhaps matches TRBD1 (5 bases). Trimming removed 6 bases at V and 0 bases at J, with 14 bases between. Per the germline V gene, CDR1 is SQVTM and CDR2 is ANQGSEA. The CDR3 sequence is 14 residues long. The full variable domain, with the rest looked up from reference TRBV29-1 and TRBJ1-1, is SAVISQKPSRDICQRGTSLTIQCQVDSQVTMMFWYRQQPGQSLTLIATANQGSEATYESGFVIDKFPISRPNLTFSTLTVSNMSPEDSSIYLCSVDIRNMNTEAFFGQGTRLTVV.

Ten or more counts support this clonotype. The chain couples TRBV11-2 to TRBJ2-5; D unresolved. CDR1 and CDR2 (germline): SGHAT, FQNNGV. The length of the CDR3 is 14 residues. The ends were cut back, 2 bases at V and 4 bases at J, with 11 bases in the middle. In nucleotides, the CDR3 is TGTGCCAGCAGCTTACCTTCGCTTGGAGAGACCCAGTACTTC. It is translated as CASSLPSLGETQYF.

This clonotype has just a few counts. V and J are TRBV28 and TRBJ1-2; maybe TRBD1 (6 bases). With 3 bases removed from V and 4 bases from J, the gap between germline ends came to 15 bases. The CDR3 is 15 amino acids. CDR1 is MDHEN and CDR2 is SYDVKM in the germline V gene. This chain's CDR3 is CASSFAGKGGYGYTF. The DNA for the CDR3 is TGTGCCAGCAGTTTTGCTGGAAAAGGGGGCTATGGCTACACCTTC.

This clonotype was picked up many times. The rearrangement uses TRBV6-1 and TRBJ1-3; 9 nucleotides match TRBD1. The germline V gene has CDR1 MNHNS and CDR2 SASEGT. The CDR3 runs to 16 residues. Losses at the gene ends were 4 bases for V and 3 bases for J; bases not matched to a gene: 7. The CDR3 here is CASSGRDRVYGNTIYF. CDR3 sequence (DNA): TGTGCCAGCAGTGGGAGGGACAGGGTATATGGAAACACCATATATTTT.

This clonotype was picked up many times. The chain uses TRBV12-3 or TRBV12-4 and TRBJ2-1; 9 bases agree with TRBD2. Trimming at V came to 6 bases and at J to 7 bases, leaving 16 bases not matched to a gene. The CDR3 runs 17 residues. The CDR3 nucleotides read TGTGCCAGCAGCCGCAGGGGGGTTAGCGGGGGTGGAAATGAGCAGTTCTTC. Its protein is CASSRRGVSGGGNEQFF.

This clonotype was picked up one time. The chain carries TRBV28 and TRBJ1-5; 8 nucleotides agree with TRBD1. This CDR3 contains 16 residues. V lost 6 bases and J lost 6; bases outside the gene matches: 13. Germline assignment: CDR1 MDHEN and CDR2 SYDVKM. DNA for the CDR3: TGTGCCAGCAGATTGCCCTTCAGGGGGCAGGTTCAGCCCCAGCATTTT. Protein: CASRLPFRGQVQPQHF.

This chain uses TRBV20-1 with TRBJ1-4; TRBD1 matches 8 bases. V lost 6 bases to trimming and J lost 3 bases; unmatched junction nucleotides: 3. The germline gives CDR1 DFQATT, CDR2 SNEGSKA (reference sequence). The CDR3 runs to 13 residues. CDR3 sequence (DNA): TGCAGTGCGACAGGGGTGGCTAATGAAAAACTGTTTTTT. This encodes CSATGVANEKLFF.

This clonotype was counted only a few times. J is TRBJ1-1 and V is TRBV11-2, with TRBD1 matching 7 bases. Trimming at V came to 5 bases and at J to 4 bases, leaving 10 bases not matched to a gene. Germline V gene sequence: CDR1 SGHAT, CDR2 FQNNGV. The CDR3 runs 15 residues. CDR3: CASSHLLAGGTEAFF. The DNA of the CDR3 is TGTGCCAGCAGCCACCTGCTCGCAGGGGGCACTGAAGCTTTCTTT.

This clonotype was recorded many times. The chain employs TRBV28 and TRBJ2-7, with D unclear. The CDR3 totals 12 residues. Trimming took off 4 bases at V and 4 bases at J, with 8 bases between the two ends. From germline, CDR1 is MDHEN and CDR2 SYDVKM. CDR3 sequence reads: CASSSRRYEQYF. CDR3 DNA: TGTGCCAGCAGTTCCCGGCGATACGAGCAGTACTTC.

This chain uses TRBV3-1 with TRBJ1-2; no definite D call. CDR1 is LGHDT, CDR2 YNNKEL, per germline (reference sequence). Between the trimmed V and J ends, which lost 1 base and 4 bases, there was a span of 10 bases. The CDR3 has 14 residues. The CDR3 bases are TGTGCCAGCAGCCAAGGTGACGGCTTCTATGGCTACACCTTC. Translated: CASSQGDGFYGYTF.

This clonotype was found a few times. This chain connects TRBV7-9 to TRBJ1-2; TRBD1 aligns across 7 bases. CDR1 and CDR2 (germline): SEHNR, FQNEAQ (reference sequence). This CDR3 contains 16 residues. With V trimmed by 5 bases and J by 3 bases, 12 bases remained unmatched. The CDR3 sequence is CASSPNGTAGDYGYTF. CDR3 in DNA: TGTGCCAGCAGCCCAAACGGGACAGCGGGTGACTATGGCTACACCTTC.

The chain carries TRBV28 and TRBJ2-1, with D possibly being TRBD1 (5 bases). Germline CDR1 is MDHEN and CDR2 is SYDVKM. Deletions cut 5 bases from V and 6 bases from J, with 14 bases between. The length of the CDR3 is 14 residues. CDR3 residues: CASSPPGLPNEQFF. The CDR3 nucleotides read TGTGCCAGCAGTCCCCCAGGGTTACCCAATGAGCAGTTCTTC.

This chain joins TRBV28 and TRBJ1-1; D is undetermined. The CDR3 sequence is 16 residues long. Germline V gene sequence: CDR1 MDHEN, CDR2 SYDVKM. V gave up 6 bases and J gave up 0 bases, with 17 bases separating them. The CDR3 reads CASRTNGLLMNTEAFF. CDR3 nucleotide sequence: TGTGCCAGCAGAACTAACGGACTTCTGATGAACACTGAAGCTTTCTTT.

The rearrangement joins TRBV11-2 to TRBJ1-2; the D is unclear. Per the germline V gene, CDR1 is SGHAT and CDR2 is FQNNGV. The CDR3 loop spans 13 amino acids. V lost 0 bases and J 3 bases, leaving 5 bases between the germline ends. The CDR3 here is CASSLDSHYGYTF. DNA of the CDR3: TGTGCCAGCAGCTTAGACAGCCACTATGGCTACACCTTC. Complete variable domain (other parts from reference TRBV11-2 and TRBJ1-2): EAGVAQSPRYKIIEKRQSVAFWCNPISGHATLYWYQQILGQGPKLLIQFQNNGVVDDSQLPKDRFSAERLKGVDSTLKIQPAKLEDSAVYLCASSLDSHYGYTFGSGTRLTVV.

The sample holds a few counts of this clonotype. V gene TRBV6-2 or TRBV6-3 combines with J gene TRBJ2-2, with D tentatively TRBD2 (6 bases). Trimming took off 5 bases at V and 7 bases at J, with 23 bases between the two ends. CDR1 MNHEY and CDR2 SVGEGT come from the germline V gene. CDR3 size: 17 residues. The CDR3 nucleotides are TGTGCCAGCAGTCCTACCCTTGGGGGGTCTTTGCACGGGGAGCTGTTTTTT. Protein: CASSPTLGGSLHGELFF.

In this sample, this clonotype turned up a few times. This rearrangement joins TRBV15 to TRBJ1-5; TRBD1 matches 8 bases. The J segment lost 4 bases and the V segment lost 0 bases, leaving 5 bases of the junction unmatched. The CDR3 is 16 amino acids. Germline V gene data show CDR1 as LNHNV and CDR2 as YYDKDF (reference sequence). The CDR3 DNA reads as TGTGCCACCAGCAGAGATAAAACAGGGGGAAATCAGCCCCAGCATTTT. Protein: CATSRDKTGGNQPQHF.

CDR3 DNA: TGCGCCAGCAGTGAGCCAGGGTCTCAGCCCCAGCATTTT. Its translation: CASSEPGSQPQHF. V usage is TRBV10-2 and J usage is TRBJ1-5; possible D gene TRBD1, 5 bases. V lost 2 bases to trimming and J lost 6 bases, with 8 bases between them. The CDR3 has 13 residues. Germline CDR1 WSHSY, CDR2 SAAADI.

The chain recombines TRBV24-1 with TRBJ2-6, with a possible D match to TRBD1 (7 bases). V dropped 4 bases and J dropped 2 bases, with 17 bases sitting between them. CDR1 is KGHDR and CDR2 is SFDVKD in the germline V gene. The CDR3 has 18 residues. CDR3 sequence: CATSDPAGGGAGANVLTF. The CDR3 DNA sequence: TGTGCCACCAGTGACCCGGCTGGAGGGGGCGCTGGGGCCAACGTCCTGACTTTC.

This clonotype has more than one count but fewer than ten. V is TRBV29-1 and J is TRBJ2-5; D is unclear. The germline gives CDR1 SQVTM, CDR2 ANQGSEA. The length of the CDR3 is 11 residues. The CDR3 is CSPLVRETQYF. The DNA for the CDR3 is TGCAGTCCCCTCGTCCGGGAGACCCAGTACTTC. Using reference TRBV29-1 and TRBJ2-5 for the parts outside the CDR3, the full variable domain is SAVISQKPSRDICQRGTSLTIQCQVDSQVTMMFWYRQQPGQSLTLIATANQGSEATYESGFVIDKFPISRPNLTFSTLTVSNMSPEDSSIYLCSPLVRETQYFGPGTRLLVL.